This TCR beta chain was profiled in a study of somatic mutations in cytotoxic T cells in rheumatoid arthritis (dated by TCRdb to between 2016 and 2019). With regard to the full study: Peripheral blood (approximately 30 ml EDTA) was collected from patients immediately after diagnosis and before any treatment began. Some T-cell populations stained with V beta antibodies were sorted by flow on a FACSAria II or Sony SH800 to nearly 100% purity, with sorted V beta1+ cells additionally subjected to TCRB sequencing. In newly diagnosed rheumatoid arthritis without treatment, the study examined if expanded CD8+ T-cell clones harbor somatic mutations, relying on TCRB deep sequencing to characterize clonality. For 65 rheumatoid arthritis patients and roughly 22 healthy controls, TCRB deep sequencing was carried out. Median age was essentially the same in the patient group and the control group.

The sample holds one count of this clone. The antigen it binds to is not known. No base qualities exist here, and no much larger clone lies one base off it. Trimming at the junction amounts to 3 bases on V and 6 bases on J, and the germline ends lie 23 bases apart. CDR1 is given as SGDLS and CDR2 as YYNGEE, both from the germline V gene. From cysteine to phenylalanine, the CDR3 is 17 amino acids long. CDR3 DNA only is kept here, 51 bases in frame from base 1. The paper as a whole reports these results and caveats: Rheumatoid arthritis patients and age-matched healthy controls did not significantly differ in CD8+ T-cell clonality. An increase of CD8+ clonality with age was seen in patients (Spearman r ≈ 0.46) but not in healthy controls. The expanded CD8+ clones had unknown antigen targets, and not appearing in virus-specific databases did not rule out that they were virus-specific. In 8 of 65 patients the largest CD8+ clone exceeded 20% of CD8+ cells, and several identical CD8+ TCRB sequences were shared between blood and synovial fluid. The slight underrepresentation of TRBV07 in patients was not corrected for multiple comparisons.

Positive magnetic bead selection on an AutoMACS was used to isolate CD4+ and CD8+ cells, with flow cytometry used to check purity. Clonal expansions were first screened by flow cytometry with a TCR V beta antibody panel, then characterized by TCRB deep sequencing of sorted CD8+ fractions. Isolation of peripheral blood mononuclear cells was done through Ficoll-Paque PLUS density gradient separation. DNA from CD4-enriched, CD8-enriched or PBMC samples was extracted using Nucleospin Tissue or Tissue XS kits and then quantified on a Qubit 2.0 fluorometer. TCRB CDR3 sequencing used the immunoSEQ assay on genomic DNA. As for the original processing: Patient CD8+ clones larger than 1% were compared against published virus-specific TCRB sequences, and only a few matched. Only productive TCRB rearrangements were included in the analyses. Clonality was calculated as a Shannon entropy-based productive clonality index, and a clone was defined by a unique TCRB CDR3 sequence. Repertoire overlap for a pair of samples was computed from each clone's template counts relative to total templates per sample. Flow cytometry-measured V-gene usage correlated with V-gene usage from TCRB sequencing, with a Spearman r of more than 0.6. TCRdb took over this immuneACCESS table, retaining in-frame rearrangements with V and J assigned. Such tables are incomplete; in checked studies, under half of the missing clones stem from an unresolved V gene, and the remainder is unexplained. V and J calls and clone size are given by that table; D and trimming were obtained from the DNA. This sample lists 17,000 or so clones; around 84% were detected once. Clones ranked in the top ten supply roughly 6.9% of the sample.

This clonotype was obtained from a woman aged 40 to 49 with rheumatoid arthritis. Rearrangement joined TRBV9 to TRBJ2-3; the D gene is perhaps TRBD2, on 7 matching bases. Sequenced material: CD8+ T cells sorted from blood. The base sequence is TGTGCCAGCAGCGGCCACCGTCTTTGGGGGGGCCTCGATACGCAGTATTTT. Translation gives CASSGHRLWGGLDTQYF.